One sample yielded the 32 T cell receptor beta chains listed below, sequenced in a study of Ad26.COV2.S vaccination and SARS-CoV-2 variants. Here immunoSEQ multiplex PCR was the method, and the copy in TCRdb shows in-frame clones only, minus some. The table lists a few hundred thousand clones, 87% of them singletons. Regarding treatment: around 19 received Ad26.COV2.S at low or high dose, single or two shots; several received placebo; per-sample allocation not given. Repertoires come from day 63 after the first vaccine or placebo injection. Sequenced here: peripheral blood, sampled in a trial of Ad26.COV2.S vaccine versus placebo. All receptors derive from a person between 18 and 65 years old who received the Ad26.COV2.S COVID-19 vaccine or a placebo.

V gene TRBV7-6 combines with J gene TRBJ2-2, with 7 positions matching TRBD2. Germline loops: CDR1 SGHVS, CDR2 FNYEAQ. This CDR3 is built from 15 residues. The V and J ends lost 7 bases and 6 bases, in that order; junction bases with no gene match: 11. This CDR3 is CASTRRASGPGELFF. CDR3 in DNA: TGTGCCAGCACCAGGCGGGCTAGCGGTCCCGGGGAGCTGTTTTTT.

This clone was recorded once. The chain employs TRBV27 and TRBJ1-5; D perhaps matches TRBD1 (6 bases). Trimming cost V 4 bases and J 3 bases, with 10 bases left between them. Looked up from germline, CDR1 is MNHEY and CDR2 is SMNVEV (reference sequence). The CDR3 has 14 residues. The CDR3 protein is CASSSQGSNQPQHF. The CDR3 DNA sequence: TGTGCCAGCAGTTCACAGGGATCCAATCAGCCCCAGCATTTT.

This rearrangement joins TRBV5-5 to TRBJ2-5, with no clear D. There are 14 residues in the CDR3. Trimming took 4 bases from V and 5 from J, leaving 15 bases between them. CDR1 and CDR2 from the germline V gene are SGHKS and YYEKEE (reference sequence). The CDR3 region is CASSEDQIMETQYF. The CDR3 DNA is TGTGCCAGCAGCGAGGACCAGATCATGGAGACCCAGTACTTC.

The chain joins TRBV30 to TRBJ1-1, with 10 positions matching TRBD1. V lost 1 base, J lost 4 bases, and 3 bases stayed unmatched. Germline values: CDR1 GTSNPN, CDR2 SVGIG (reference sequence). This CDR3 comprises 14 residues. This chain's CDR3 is CAWSAGTGATEAFF. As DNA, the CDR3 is TGTGCCTGGAGTGCTGGGACAGGGGCCACTGAAGCTTTCTTT. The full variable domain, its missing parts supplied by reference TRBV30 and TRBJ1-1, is SQTIHQWPATLVQPVGSPLSLECTVEGTSNPNLYWYRQAAGRGLQLLFYSVGIGQISSEVPQNLSASRPQDRQFILSSKKLLLSDSGFYLCAWSAGTGATEAFFGQGTRLTVV.

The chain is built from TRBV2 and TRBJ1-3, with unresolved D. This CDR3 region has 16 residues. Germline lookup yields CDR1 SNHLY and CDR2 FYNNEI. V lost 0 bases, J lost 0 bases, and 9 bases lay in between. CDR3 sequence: CASSEAFRFSGNTIYF. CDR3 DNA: TGTGCCAGCAGTGAAGCGTTCAGATTCTCTGGAAACACCATATATTTT.

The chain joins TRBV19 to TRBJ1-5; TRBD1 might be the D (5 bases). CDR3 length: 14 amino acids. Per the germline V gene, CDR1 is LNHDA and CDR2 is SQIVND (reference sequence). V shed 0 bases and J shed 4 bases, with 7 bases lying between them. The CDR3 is CASSIEGLNQPQHF. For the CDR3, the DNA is TGTGCCAGTAGTATAGAGGGGCTGAATCAGCCCCAGCATTTT.

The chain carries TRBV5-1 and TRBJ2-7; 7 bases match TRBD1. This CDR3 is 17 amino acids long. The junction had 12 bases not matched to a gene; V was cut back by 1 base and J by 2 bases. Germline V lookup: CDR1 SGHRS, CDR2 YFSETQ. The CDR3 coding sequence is TGCGCCAGCAGCTTGAGTCGGAAGACAGGGCCTACCTACGAGCAGTACTTC. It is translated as CASSLSRKTGPTYEQYF.

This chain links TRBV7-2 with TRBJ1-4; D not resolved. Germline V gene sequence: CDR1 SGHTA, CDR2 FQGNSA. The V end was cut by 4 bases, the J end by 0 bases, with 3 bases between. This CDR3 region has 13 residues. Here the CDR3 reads CASSSSTNEKLFF. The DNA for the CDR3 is TGTGCCAGCAGCTCGTCAACTAATGAAAAACTGTTTTTT. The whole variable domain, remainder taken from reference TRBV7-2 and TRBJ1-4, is GAGVSQSPSNKVTEKGKDVELRCDPISGHTALYWYRQSLGQGLEFLIYFQGNSAPDKSGLPSDRFSAERTGGSVSTLTIQRTQQEDSAVYLCASSSSTNEKLFFGSGTQLSVL.

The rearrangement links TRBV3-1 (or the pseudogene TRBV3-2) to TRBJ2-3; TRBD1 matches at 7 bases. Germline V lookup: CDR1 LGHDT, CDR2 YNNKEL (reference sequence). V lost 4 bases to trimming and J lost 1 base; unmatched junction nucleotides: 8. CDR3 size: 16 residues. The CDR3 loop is CASSPPQGLGTDTQYF. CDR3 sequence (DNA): TGTGCCAGCAGCCCACCACAGGGGTTGGGCACAGATACGCAGTATTTT.

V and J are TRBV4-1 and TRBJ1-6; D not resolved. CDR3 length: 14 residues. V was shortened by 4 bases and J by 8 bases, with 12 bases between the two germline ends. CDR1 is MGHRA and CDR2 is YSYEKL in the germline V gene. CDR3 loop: CASSPNPPDSPLHF. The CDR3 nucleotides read TGCGCCAGCAGCCCGAACCCCCCGGATTCACCCCTCCACTTT.

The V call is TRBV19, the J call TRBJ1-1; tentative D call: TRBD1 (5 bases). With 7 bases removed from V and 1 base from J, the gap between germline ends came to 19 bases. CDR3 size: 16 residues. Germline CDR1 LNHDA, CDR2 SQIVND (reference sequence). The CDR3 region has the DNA TGTGCCAGTATCAAGGGGACCTGGGGAAAGAACACTGAAGCTTTCTTT. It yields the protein CASIKGTWGKNTEAFF.

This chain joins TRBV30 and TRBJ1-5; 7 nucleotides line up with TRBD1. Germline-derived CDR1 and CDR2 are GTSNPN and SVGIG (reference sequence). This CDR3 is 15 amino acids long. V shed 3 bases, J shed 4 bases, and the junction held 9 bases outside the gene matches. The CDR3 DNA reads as TGTGCCTGGAGGGCCTCGTTGGGACAGAATCAGCCCCAGCATTTT. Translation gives CAWRASLGQNQPQHF. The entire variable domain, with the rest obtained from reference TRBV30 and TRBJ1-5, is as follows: SQTIHQWPATLVQPVGSPLSLECTVEGTSNPNLYWYRQAAGRGLQLLFYSVGIGQISSEVPQNLSASRPQDRQFILSSKKLLLSDSGFYLCAWRASLGQNQPQHFGDGTRLSIL.

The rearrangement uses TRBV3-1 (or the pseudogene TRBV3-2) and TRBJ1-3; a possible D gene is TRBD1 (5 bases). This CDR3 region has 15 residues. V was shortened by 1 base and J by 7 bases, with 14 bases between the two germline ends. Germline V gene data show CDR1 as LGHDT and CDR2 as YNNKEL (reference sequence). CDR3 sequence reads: CASSQGDSRGNTIYF. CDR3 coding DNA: TGTGCCAGCAGCCAAGGAGACAGCCGCGGGAACACCATATATTTT.

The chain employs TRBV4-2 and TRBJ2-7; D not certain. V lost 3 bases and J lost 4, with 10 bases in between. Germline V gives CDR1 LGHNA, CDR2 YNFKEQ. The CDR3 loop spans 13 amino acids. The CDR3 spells CASSQTDGYEQYF. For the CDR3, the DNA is TGTGCCAGCAGCCAGACCGACGGTTACGAGCAGTACTTC.

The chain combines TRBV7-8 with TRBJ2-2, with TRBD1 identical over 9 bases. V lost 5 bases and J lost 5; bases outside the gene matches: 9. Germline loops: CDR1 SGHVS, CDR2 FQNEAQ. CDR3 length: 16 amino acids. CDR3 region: CASSQGQGLETGELFF. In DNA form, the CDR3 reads TGTGCCAGCAGCCAAGGACAGGGGTTGGAGACCGGGGAGCTGTTTTTT.

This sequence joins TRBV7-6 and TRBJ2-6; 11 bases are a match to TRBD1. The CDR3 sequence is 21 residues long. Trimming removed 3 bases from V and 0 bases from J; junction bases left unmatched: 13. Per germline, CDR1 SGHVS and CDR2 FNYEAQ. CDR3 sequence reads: CASSFRDRGSSAPSGANVLTF. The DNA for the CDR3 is TGTGCCAGCAGCTTCCGGGACAGGGGGAGTTCGGCCCCCTCTGGGGCCAACGTCCTGACTTTC.

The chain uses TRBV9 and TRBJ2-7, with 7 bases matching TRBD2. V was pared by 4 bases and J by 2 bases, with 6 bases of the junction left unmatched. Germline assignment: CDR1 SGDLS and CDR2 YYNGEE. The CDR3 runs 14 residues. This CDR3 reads CASSPMGGAYEQYF. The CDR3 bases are TGTGCCAGCAGCCCGATGGGAGGGGCCTACGAGCAGTACTTC.

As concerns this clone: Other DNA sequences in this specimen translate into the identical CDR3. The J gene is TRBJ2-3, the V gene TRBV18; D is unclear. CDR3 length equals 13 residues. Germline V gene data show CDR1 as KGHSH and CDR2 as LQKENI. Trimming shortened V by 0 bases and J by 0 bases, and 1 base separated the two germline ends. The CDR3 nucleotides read TGTGCCAGCTCACCACCCAGCACAGATACGCAGTATTTT. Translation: CASSPPSTDTQYF.

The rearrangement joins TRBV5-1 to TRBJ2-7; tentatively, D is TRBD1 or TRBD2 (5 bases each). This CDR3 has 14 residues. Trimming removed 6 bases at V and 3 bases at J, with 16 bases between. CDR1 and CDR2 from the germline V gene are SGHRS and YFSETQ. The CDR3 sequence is CASMNGQGSYEQYF. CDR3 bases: TGCGCCAGCATGAACGGACAAGGGAGCTACGAGCAGTACTTC. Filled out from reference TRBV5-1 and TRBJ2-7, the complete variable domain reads KAGVTQTPRYLIKTRGQQVTLSCSPISGHRSVSWYQQTPGQGLQFLFEYFSETQRNKGNFPGRFSGRQFSNSRSEMNVSTLELGDSALYLCASMNGQGSYEQYFGPGTRLTVT.

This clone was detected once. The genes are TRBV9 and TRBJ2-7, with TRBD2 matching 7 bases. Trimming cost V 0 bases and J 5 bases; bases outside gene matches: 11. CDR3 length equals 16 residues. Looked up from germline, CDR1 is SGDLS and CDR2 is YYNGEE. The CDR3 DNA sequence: TGTGCCAGCAGCGTAGGAGTAGGGACGGGACTAAACGAGCAGTACTTC. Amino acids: CASSVGVGTGLNEQYF.

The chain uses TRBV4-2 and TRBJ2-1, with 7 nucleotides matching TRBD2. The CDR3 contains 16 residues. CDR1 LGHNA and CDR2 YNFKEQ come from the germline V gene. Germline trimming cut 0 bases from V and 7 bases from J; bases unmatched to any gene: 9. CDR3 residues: CASSQEEAGLVNEQFF. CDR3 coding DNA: TGTGCCAGCAGCCAAGAAGAGGCAGGACTAGTAAATGAGCAGTTCTTC.

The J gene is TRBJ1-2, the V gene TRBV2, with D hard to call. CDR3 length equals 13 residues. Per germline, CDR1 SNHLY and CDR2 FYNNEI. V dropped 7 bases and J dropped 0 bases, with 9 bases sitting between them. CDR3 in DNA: TGTGCCAGCAAGGCCGCTGCTAACTATGGCTACACCTTC. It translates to CASKAAANYGYTF.

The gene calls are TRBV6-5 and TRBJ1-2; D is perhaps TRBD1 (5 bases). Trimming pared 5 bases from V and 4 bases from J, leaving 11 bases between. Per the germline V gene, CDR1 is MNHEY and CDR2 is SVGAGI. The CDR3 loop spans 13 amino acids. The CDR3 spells CASSLRGGYGYTF. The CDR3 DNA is TGTGCCAGCAGTCTTAGGGGTGGCTATGGCTACACCTTC.

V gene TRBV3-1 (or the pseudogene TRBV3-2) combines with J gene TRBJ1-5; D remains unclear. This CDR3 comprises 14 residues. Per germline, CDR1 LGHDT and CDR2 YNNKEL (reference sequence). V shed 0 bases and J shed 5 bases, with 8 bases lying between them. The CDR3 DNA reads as TGTGCCAGCAGCCAAGAGTTCGGGGATCAGCCCCAGCATTTT. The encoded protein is CASSQEFGDQPQHF.

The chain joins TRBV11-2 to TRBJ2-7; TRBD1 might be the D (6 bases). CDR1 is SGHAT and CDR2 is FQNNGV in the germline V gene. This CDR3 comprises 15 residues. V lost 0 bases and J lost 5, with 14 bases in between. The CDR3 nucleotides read TGTGCCAGCAGCTTAGACCAACAGGGACCCCACGAGCAGTACTTC. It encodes CASSLDQQGPHEQYF.

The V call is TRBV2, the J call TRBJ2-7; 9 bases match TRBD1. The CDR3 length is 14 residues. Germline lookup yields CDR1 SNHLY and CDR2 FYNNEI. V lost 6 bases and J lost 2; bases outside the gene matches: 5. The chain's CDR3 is CASREQGAAYEQYF. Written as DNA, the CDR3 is TGTGCCAGCAGGGAACAGGGGGCGGCCTACGAGCAGTACTTC.

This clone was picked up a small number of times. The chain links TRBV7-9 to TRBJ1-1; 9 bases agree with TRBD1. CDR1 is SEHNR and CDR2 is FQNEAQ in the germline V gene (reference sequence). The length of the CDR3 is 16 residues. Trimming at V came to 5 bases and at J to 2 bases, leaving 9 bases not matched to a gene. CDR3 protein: CASSHSPGQGNTEAFF. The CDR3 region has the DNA TGTGCCAGCAGCCATTCCCCGGGACAGGGAAACACTGAAGCTTTCTTT.

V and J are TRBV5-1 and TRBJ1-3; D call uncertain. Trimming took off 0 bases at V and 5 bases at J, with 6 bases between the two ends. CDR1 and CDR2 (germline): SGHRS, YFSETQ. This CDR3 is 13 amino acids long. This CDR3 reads CASSLDRRNTIYF. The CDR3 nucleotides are TGCGCCAGCAGCTTGGATCGAAGAAACACCATATATTTT.

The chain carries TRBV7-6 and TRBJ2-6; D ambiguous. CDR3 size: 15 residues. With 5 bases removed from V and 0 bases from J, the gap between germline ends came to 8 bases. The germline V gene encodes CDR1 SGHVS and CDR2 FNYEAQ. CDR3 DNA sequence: TGTGCCAGCAGCCACCTGTACTCTGGGGCCAACGTCCTGACTTTC. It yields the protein CASSHLYSGANVLTF. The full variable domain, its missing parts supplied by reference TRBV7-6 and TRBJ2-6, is GAGVSQSPRYKVTKRGQDVALRCDPISGHVSLYWYRQALGQGPEFLTYFNYEAQQDKSGLPNDRFSAERPEGSISTLTIQRTEQRDSAMYRCASSHLYSGANVLTFGAGSRLTVL.

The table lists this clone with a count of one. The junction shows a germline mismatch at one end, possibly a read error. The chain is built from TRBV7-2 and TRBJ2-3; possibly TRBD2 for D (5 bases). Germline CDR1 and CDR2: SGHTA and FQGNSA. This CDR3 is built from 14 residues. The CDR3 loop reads CASSLAPSTDTQYF. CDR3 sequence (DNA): TGTGCCAGCAGCTTAGCACCTAGCACGGATACGCAGTATTTT.

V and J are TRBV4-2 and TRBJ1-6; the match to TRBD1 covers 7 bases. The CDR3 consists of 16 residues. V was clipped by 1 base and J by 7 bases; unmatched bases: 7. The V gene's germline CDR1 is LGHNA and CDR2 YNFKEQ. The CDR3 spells CASSQAEGALNSPLHF. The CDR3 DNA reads TGTGCCAGCAGCCAAGCCGAGGGGGCCCTAAATTCACCCCTCCACTTT.

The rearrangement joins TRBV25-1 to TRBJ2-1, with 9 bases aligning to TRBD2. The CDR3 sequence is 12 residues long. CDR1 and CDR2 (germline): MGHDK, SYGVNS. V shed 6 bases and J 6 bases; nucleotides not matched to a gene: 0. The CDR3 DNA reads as TGTGCCAGCAGGACTAGCGGCAATGAGCAGTTCTTC. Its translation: CASRTSGNEQFF.